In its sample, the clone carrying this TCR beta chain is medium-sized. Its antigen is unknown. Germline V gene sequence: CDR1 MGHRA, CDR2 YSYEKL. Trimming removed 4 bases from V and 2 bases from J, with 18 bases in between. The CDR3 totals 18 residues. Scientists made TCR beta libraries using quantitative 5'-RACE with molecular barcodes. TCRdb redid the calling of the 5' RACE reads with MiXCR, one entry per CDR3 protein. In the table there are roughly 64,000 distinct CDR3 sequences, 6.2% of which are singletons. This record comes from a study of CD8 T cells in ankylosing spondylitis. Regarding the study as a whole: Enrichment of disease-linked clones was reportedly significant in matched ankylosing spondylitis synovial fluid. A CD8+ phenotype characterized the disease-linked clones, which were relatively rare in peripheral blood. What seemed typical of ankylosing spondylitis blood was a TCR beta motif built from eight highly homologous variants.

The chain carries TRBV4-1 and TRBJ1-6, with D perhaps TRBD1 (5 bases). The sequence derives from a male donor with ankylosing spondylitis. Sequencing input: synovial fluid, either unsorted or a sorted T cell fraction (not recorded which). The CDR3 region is CASSLDPGGETYNSPLHF. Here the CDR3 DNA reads TGCGCCAGCAGCCTCGACCCTGGGGGTGAGACCTATAATTCACCCCTCCACTTT.